Below, 28 T cell receptor beta chains from the same sample are listed, as sequenced in a study of blood T cell repertoires in COVID-19. Using immunoSEQ multiplex PCR, the repertoire was profiled, and TCRdb retains in-frame clones only, with some absent. Among roughly 500,000 clones, 89% were seen once, and the ten largest hold around 0.9%. The sample comprised peripheral blood. The origin of the receptors is a man younger than 30 with COVID-19, enrolled during active disease.

As to this clone: One end of the junction fails to match germline, which may point to a read error. The rearrangement links TRBV7-9 to TRBJ2-5; 10 bases match TRBD2. The CDR3 is 15 amino acids. The V gene's germline CDR1 is SEHNR and CDR2 FQNEAQ (reference sequence). The CDR3 region has the DNA TGTGCCGGCAGCTTAGTTCTAGCGGGAGAGGAGACCCAGTACTTC. Its translation is CAGSLVLAGEETQYF.

On this clone: This may arise from a read error, as a much more abundant clone is one base away. This chain connects TRBV6-6 to TRBJ1-6; 7 bases map to TRBD1. The germline V gene has CDR1 MNHNY and CDR2 SVGAGI (reference sequence). The CDR3 consists of 13 residues. Germline trimming cut 6 bases from V and 7 bases from J; bases unmatched to any gene: 3. CDR3 region: CASSRDRNSPLHF. As DNA, the CDR3 is TGTGCCAGCAGCCGGGACAGAAATTCACCCCTCCACTTT.

The chain couples TRBV7-8 to TRBJ1-1; 11 positions match TRBD1. This CDR3 is 14 amino acids long. Germline assignment: CDR1 SGHVS and CDR2 FQNEAQ. J lost 5 bases, V lost 4 bases, and 3 bases had no gene match. The CDR3 sequence is CASSSGTGGTEAFF. The CDR3 bases are TGTGCCAGCAGCTCTGGGACAGGGGGGACTGAAGCTTTCTTT.

The V call is TRBV3-1 (or the pseudogene TRBV3-2), the J call TRBJ1-4; TRBD1 might be the D (5 bases). Germline CDR1 LGHDT, CDR2 YNNKEL (reference sequence). The CDR3 length is 14 residues. V was pared by 1 base and J by 7 bases, with 10 bases between. The DNA of the CDR3 is TGTGCCAGCAGCCAAGTAAGGGGCGGTGAAAAACTGTTTTTT. Translating gives CASSQVRGGEKLFF.

The chain combines TRBV27 with TRBJ1-2; TRBD1 matches at 7 bases. With 5 bases clipped from V and 4 bases from J, the junction kept 13 bases outside the gene matches. Germline CDR1 reads MNHEY; CDR2 reads SMNVEV (reference sequence). This CDR3 region has 16 residues. This chain's CDR3 is CASSQTGTGSTYGYTF. In DNA, the CDR3 is TGTGCCAGCAGTCAGACAGGGACCGGTAGTACCTATGGCTACACCTTC.

In DNA form, the CDR3 reads TGTGCCAGCAGCTTAGGTCTAGCCTCCTACAATGAGCAGTTCTTC. This translates into CASSLGLASYNEQFF. V is TRBV7-9 and J is TRBJ2-1; a possible D gene is TRBD2 (5 bases). V was cut by 1 base and J by 0 bases, with 7 bases left in between. This CDR3 region has 15 residues. Germline CDR1 reads SEHNR; CDR2 reads FQNEAQ (reference sequence).

This rearrangement joins TRBV6-5 to TRBJ1-3; D may be TRBD1 (5 bases). V dropped 3 bases and J dropped 4 bases, with 16 bases sitting between them. This CDR3 region has 16 residues. The germline CDR1 and CDR2 sequences are MNHEY and SVGAGI. The CDR3 protein is CASSYSASRGGNTIYF. The CDR3 region has the DNA TGTGCCAGCAGTTATTCGGCATCCCGGGGGGGAAACACCATATATTTT.

The chain is built from TRBV7-2 and TRBJ2-5, with D possibly TRBD1 on 6 matching bases. Trimming left V 6 bases short and J 1 base short, with 12 bases between. The germline V gene has CDR1 SGHTA and CDR2 FQGNSA. This CDR3 has 14 amino acids. In nucleotides, the CDR3 is TGTGCCAGCAGTTTTCCAGGGGCCCAAGAGACCCAGTACTTC. Translation: CASSFPGAQETQYF.

This chain links TRBV19 with TRBJ2-1, with TRBD2 matching over 8 bases. The germline V gene has CDR1 LNHDA and CDR2 SQIVND (reference sequence). V was clipped by 1 base and J by 6 bases; unmatched bases: 5. The CDR3 has 15 amino acids. The CDR3 DNA follows: TGTGCCAGTAGTATAGCGGGCGGGAGGCTCAATGAGCAGTTCTTC. Encoded protein: CASSIAGGRLNEQFF.

V and J are TRBV9 and TRBJ2-1, with 12 bases aligning to TRBD2. The germline CDR1 and CDR2 sequences are SGDLS and YYNGEE. This CDR3 spans 19 amino acids. With 4 bases clipped from V and 0 bases from J, the junction kept 11 bases outside the gene matches. CDR3 sequence reads: CASSPQGTSGLSSYNEQFF. The CDR3 coding sequence is TGTGCCAGCAGCCCTCAAGGGACTAGCGGGCTCAGCTCCTACAATGAGCAGTTCTTC.

This chain connects TRBV2 to TRBJ2-1; 7 nucleotides align to TRBD1. J gave up 12 bases and V 8 bases, and 13 bases lay outside the gene matches. Germline CDR1 reads SNHLY; CDR2 reads FYNNEI. This CDR3 spans 13 amino acids. CDR3 region: CASGTDHPILQFF. The CDR3 DNA sequence: TGTGCCAGCGGGACAGACCACCCCATCTTGCAGTTCTTC.

The chain employs TRBV12-2 and TRBJ2-3; the table assigns TRBD2, which was not confirmed against the DNA. TRBV12-2 counts as a pseudogene. This CDR3 has 13 residues. CDR3 amino acids: CASRSLSRDTQYF. The DNA for the CDR3 is TGTGCAAGTCGCTCCCTATCCCGAGATACGCAGTATTTT.

Remarks on this clone: This may be a read error, as it is one base from a much larger clone. The chain combines TRBV2 with TRBJ2-7; 10 bases are a match to TRBD1. V lost 3 bases and J lost 3; bases outside the gene matches: 2. Germline values: CDR1 SNHLY, CDR2 FYNNEI. CDR3 length equals 14 residues. This chain's CDR3 is CASSEWTGGYEQYF. For the CDR3, the DNA is TGTGCCAGCAGTGAGTGGACAGGGGGCTACGAGCAGTACTTC.

CDR3 in amino acids: CASSDSDFYGYTF. CDR3 DNA sequence: TGTGCCAGCAGTGATTCGGACTTCTATGGCTACACCTTC. The chain links TRBV2 to TRBJ1-2; D is unclear. The V and J ends lost 3 bases and 4 bases respectively, with 9 bases between them. Germline values: CDR1 SNHLY, CDR2 FYNNEI. The CDR3 is 13 residues long.

The chain carries TRBV11-2 and TRBJ2-7, with 8 bases that match TRBD2. The CDR3 contains 15 residues. The germline CDR1 and CDR2 sequences are SGHAT and FQNNGV. V lost 5 bases to trimming and J lost 9 bases; unmatched junction nucleotides: 15. CDR3 sequence reads: CASSTAAGEVPGQYF. The CDR3 region has the DNA TGTGCCAGCAGCACCGCAGCGGGAGAAGTACCTGGGCAGTACTTC.

V and J are TRBV19 and TRBJ1-1; 9 bases agree with TRBD1. The CDR3 extends over 13 amino acids. Per germline, CDR1 LNHDA and CDR2 SQIVND (reference sequence). Trimming at V came to 10 bases and at J to 1 base, leaving 4 bases not matched to a gene. CDR3 sequence: CATRDRENTEAFF. In DNA, the CDR3 is TGTGCCACCAGGGACAGGGAGAACACTGAAGCTTTCTTT.

The V gene is TRBV15, the J gene TRBJ2-3, with 9 positions matching TRBD2. CDR3 length: 17 amino acids. V lost 1 base to trimming and J lost 6 bases; unmatched junction nucleotides: 11. Germline CDR1 reads LNHNV; CDR2 reads YYDKDF (reference sequence). The CDR3 bases are TGTGCCACCAGCAGAGCGGGGTTAGCGGGAGTAACTGATACGCAGTATTTT. Its protein product is CATSRAGLAGVTDTQYF.

This clone was counted once. J is TRBJ1-6 and V is TRBV23-1; D uncertain. TRBV23-1 is flagged as an ORF with uncertain function. CDR3 length equals 17 residues. V dropped 2 bases and J dropped 8 bases, with 19 bases sitting between them. Here the CDR3 DNA reads TGCGCCAGCAGTCAAAATCCCCTGACGACATTCCATTCACCCCTCCACTTT. Translation: CASSQNPLTTFHSPLHF.

This clone was picked up one time. The chain employs TRBV3-1 (or the pseudogene TRBV3-2) and TRBJ1-2; no clear D gene. V shed 2 bases and J shed 4 bases, with 2 bases lying between them. CDR1 and CDR2 from the germline V gene are LGHDT and YNNKEL (reference sequence). The length of the CDR3 is 11 residues. This CDR3 is CASSQRYGYTF. CDR3 nucleotides: TGTGCCAGCAGCCAACGCTATGGCTACACCTTC.

The chain joins TRBV5-6 to TRBJ2-7, with 7 bases lining up with TRBD1. CDR1 is SGHDT and CDR2 is YYEEEE in the germline V gene. V lost 5 bases and J lost 6; bases outside the gene matches: 11. This CDR3 spans 14 amino acids. The CDR3 loop reads CASRRTGQYVEQYF. For the CDR3, the DNA is TGTGCCAGCAGGCGGACGGGACAGTACGTCGAGCAGTACTTC.

J is TRBJ2-6 and V is TRBV11-3; D may be TRBD2 (6 bases). Between the trimmed V and J ends, which lost 6 bases and 2 bases, there was a span of 11 bases. CDR1 and CDR2 (germline): SGHNT, YENEEA. This CDR3 has 15 amino acids. CDR3 protein: CASRPGGAGANVLTF. The CDR3 DNA follows: TGTGCCAGCAGGCCCGGGGGAGCTGGGGCCAACGTCCTGACTTTC.

This clone appeared once. The V and J genes are TRBV2 and TRBJ2-1, with a weak D call TRBD2 (5 bases). Trimming removed 8 bases at V and 0 bases at J, with 17 bases between. The CDR3 runs to 16 residues. Germline CDR1 reads SNHLY; CDR2 reads FYNNEI. The CDR3 DNA follows: TGTGCCAGCGGTTTCGAGCGTGGAGGCTCCTACAATGAGCAGTTCTTC. This encodes CASGFERGGSYNEQFF.

The V and J genes are TRBV2 and TRBJ1-5; D is possibly TRBD1 (5 bases). V was clipped by 3 bases and J by 2 bases, with 11 bases between them. This CDR3 has 15 amino acids. The germline V gene has CDR1 SNHLY and CDR2 FYNNEI. CDR3 sequence (DNA): TGTGCCAGCAGTGAGCTTACAGGTGGCAATCAGCCCCAGCATTTT. The encoded protein is CASSELTGGNQPQHF.

This clone was seen only once. The chain has TRBV3-1 (or the pseudogene TRBV3-2) and TRBJ1-1; D is unresolved. V was cut by 0 bases and J by 7 bases, with 9 bases left in between. Germline V gives CDR1 LGHDT, CDR2 YNNKEL (reference sequence). This CDR3 is 13 amino acids long. CDR3 nucleotides: TGTGCCAGCAGCCAAGATCCATGGAGTGAAGCTTTCTTT. Its translation: CASSQDPWSEAFF.

The chain carries TRBV6-1 and TRBJ1-6; D perhaps matches TRBD1 (5 bases). This CDR3 region has 17 residues. Germline values: CDR1 MNHNS, CDR2 SASEGT. Trimming took off 0 bases at V and 9 bases at J, with 18 bases between the two ends. CDR3 protein: CASSEALPGRSASPLHF. The CDR3, as DNA: TGTGCCAGCAGTGAAGCGCTGCCAGGGCGGTCTGCTTCACCCCTCCACTTT.

The chain is built from TRBV18 and TRBJ2-5; TRBD1 matches at 9 bases. The V gene end was trimmed by 3 bases and the J gene end by 5 bases; junction bases not matched to a gene: 4. The germline CDR1 and CDR2 sequences are KGHSH and LQKENI. This CDR3 spans 14 amino acids. The CDR3 region is CASSPTGGLETQYF. DNA of the CDR3: TGTGCCAGCTCACCGACAGGGGGGCTCGAGACCCAGTACTTC.

This chain connects TRBV21-1 to TRBJ1-3; the table's D call of TRBD1 was not tested on the DNA. TRBV21-1 is a pseudogene. This CDR3 region has 15 residues. This chain's CDR3 is CASSKVDRAGNTIYF. CDR3 nucleotides: TGTGCCAGCAGCAAAGTGGACAGGGCTGGAAACACCATATATTTT.

This chain connects TRBV5-6 to TRBJ2-7; 9 positions agree with TRBD2. The CDR3 covers 15 residues. After removal of 1 base from V and 3 bases from J, the junction contained 5 bases not matched to a gene. The germline V gene has CDR1 SGHDT and CDR2 YYEEEE. As DNA, the CDR3 is TGTGCCAGCAGCTTGCGGGCGGGGGGGCGCTACGAGCAGTACTTC. Translation: CASSLRAGGRYEQYF. The full variable domain, its missing parts supplied by reference TRBV5-6 and TRBJ2-7, is DAGVTQSPTHLIKTRGQQVTLRCSPKSGHDTVSWYQQALGQGPQFIFQYYEEEERQRGNFPDRFSGHQFPNYSSELNVNALLLGDSALYLCASSLRAGGRYEQYFGPGTRLTVT.